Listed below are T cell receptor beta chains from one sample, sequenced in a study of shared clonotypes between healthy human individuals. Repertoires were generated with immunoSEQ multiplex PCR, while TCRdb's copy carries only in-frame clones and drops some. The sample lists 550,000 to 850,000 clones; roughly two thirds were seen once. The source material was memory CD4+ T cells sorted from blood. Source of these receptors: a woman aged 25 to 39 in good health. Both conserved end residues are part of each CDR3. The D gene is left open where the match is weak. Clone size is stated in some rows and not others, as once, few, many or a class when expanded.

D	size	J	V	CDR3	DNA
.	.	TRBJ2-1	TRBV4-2	CASSPDIVLEQFF	TGTGCCAGCAGCCCCGATATAGTCTTGGAGCAGTTCTTC
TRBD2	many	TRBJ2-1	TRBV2	CASSPTGGRAYNEQFF	TGTGCCAGCAGTCCTACCGGCGGGAGGGCCTACAATGAGCAGTTCTTC
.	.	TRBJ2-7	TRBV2	CASSEQGPSYEQYF	TGTGCCAGCAGTGAACAGGGCCCCTCCTACGAGCAGTACTTC
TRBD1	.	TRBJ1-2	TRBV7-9	CASSSRGLYGYTF	TGTGCCAGCAGCTCCAGGGGGCTCTATGGCTACACCTTC
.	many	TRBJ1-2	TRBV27	CASSLTALAGRGYTF	TGTGCCAGCAGCCTAACGGCGTTGGCAGGTAGGGGCTACACCTTC
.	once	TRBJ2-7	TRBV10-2	CASSDRLARYEQYF	TGCGCCAGCAGTGATCGGCTAGCTAGGTACGAGCAGTACTTC
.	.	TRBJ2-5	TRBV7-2	CASSLALKETQYF	TGTGCCAGCAGCTTAGCGCTTAAGGAGACCCAGTACTTC
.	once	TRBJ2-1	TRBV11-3	CASSSGNEQFF	TGTGCCAGCAGTTCCGGGAATGAGCAGTTCTTC
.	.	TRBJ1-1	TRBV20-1	CSATGTGEAFF	TGCAGTGCAACCGGGACCGGTGAAGCTTTCTTT
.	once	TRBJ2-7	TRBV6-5	CASSQNYEQYF	TGTGCCAGCAGTCAAAACTACGAGCAGTACTTC
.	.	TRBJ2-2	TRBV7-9	CASSPETDTGELFF	TGTGCCAGCAGCCCTGAGACAGACACCGGGGAGCTGTTTTTT
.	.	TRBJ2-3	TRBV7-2	CASSLGLSTDTQYF	TGTGCCAGCAGCTTAGGGCTCAGCACAGATACGCAGTATTTT
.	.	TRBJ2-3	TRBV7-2	CASSLAGLPSYTDTQYF	TGTGCCAGCAGCTTAGCGGGGCTCCCCTCGTACACAGATACGCAGTATTTT
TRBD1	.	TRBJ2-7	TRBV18	CASSPGTGDEQYF	TGTGCCAGCTCACCCGGGACAGGGGACGAGCAGTACTTC
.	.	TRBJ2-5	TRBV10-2	CASSDWRDPPRETQYF	TGCGCCAGCAGTGACTGGCGGGACCCCCCGAGGGAGACCCAGTACTTC
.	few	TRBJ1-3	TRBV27	CASSLRGSGNTIYF	TGTGCCAGCAGTTTAAGGGGCTCTGGAAACACCATATATTTT
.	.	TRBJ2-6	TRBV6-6	CASRLQGSSGANVLTF	TGTGCCAGCAGACTACAGGGCTCCTCTGGGGCCAACGTCCTGACTTTC
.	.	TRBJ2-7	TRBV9	CASSRDSYEQYF	TGTGCCAGCAGCCGGGACTCCTACGAGCAGTACTTC
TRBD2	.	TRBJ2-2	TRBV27	CASSTRTSDTGELFF	TGTGCCAGCAGTACGAGGACTAGCGACACCGGGGAGCTGTTTTTT
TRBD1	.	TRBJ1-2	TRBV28	CASRYQGAKGYGYTF	TGTGCCAGCAGGTATCAGGGGGCAAAAGGGTATGGCTACACCTTC
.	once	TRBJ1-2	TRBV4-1	CASSQDRGRRNYGYTF	TGCGCCAGCAGCCAAGATCGGGGACGGAGAAACTATGGCTACACCTTC
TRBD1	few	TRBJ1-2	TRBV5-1	CASSLGDSENYGYTF	TGCGCCAGCAGCTTGGGGGACAGCGAGAACTATGGCTACACCTTC
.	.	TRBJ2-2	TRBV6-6	CASRRINSLRAGELFF	TGTGCCAGCAGGAGGATTAATTCTCTGAGGGCCGGGGAGCTGTTTTTT
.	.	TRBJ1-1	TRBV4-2	CASSLDSLNTEAFF	TGTGCCAGCAGCTTGGACAGTCTGAACACTGAAGCTTTCTTT
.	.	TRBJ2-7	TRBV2	CASISVSGRRVWEQYF	TGTGCCAGCATTTCTGTCTCGGGGCGCCGGGTCTGGGAGCAGTACTTC
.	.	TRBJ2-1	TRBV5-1	CASGITGYPEQFF	TGCGCCAGCGGGATAACAGGGTACCCTGAGCAGTTCTTC
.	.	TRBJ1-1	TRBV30	CAWSESNTEAFF	TGTGCCTGGAGTGAAAGTAACACTGAAGCTTTCTTT
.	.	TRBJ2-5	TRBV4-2	CASSQDGIGQYF	TGTGCCAGCAGCCAAGACGGAATCGGGCAGTACTTC
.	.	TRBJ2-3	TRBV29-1	CSQSAGQGPQYF	TGCAGCCAGTCAGCTGGTCAGGGCCCGCAGTATTTT